The 23 T cell receptor beta chains below come from one sample, sequenced in a study of regulatory T cells in long-lasting Graves disease (dated by TCRdb to the early 2020s). The sample's time point label, decoded: newly diagnosed GD, antithyroid drugs for less than 3 months. For both TCR sequencing and RNA sequencing, RNA was extracted from PBMCs using TRIzol. The method was multiplex PCR. Data came from an Illumina HiSeq 4000. TCR beta libraries were built with iRepertoire HTBI primers and Arm-PCR amplification of CDR3 regions. TCRdb applied fastp at Q25 and MiXCR to the public reads, then kept only in-frame beta chains. Under each unique CDR3 protein, matching rows form one entry showing the most common genes and DNA. Across this sample there are 500,000 or so distinct CDR3 sequences, with 16% seen only once. Clones ranked in the top ten supply roughly 25% of the sample. The sample was also reused in another study, on T cells in Graves' hyperthyroidism and ophthalmopathy.

This material consisted of peripheral blood mononuclear cells (PBMCs), taken at new diagnosis, from a patient treated with antithyroid drugs. All receptors come from a woman aged 40 to 65 with Graves disease. Donor details come from another sample of the same person, matched by shared clones.

Many counts were recorded for this clonotype. The genes are TRBV5-1 and TRBJ1-2; 7 positions match TRBD1. In germline, CDR1 is SGHRS, CDR2 YFSETQ. The CDR3 is made up of 15 amino acids. V trimming: 7 bases; J trimming: 3 bases; junction bases outside the gene matches: 12. In DNA form, the CDR3 reads TGCGCCAGCGCCTGGGCAGGGGGGGATGACTATGGCTACACCTTC. As protein: CASAWAGGDDYGYTF.

This clonotype was recorded many times. The chain couples TRBV12-3 or TRBV12-4 to TRBJ1-2; TRBD1 matches 12 bases. CDR3 length equals 14 residues. With 3 bases clipped from V and 8 bases from J, the junction kept 4 bases outside the gene matches. The CDR3 region has the DNA TGTGCCAGCAGTTTTGTGGGACAGGGGGCGGGCTACACCTTC. Its translation: CASSFVGQGAGYTF.

This clonotype showed up many times. The chain recombines TRBV6-1 with TRBJ1-6, with D uncertain. CDR3 length equals 15 residues. The V gene's germline CDR1 is MNHNS and CDR2 SASEGT. Deletions cut 3 bases from V and 13 bases from J, with 19 bases between. CDR3 DNA: TGTGCCAGCAGTGAGGGTCTAAGCATTGTGTCCCCCCTCCACTTT. Translation: CASSEGLSIVSPLHF.

This clonotype was seen at least ten times. The chain couples TRBV5-1 to TRBJ1-2; no definite D call. CDR1 and CDR2 from the germline V gene are SGHRS and YFSETQ. V was clipped by 4 bases and J by 2 bases, with 6 bases between them. This CDR3 has 12 amino acids. DNA for the CDR3: TGCGCCAGCAGCGGGGAGAACTATGGCTACACCTTC. Translation gives CASSGENYGYTF.

This clonotype was observed a few times. The chain uses TRBV9 and TRBJ2-7, with 7 bases that match TRBD1. Unmatched junction bases numbered 9, after V lost 3 bases and J lost 3 bases. The CDR3 totals 15 residues. The germline V gene has CDR1 SGDLS and CDR2 YYNGEE. CDR3 residues: CASSGRQGDIYEQYF. CDR3 DNA: TGTGCCAGCAGCGGCAGACAGGGCGATATCTACGAGCAGTACTTC.

This clonotype has just a few counts. J is TRBJ1-6 and V is TRBV2, with D unclear. The V gene's germline CDR1 is SNHLY and CDR2 FYNNEI. Trimming took off 6 bases at V and 0 bases at J, with 15 bases between the two ends. This CDR3 comprises 17 residues. The CDR3 nucleotides read TGTGCCAGCAGCTCCCCCTCAGGCAGCTCCTATAATTCACCCCTCCACTTT. Amino acid sequence: CASSSPSGSSYNSPLHF.

This clonotype was observed many times. The V and J genes are TRBV12-3 or TRBV12-4 and TRBJ2-3; weak D call: TRBD1 (6 bases). Trimming took 3 bases from V and 6 from J, leaving 22 bases between them. The CDR3 covers 17 residues. The CDR3 is CASSFMQGTRSYDTQYF. The CDR3 coding sequence is TGTGCCAGCAGTTTCATGCAGGGGACAAGGTCTTACGATACGCAGTATTTT.

The table lists this clonotype with a few counts. The CDR3 here is CASSFDRLNEQYF. The CDR3 DNA sequence: TGCGCCAGCAGTTTCGACAGGCTCAACGAGCAGTACTTC. The chain recombines TRBV5-1 with TRBJ2-7, with D perhaps matching TRBD1 (6 bases). V dropped 5 bases and J dropped 5 bases, with 14 bases sitting between them. There are 13 residues in the CDR3. Germline V gives CDR1 SGHRS, CDR2 YFSETQ. Supplemented by reference TRBV5-1 and TRBJ2-7, the full variable domain reads KAGVTQTPRYLIKTRGQQVTLSCSPISGHRSVSWYQQTPGQGLQFLFEYFSETQRNKGNFPGRFSGRQFSNSRSEMNVSTLELGDSALYLCASSFDRLNEQYFGPGTRLTVT.

The V gene is TRBV27, the J gene TRBJ2-1; D unclear. V was cut by 5 bases and J by 0 bases, with 14 bases left in between. This CDR3 has 16 amino acids. CDR1 and CDR2 from the germline V gene are MNHEY and SMNVEV (reference sequence). The CDR3 reads CASSDSPQSSYNEQFF. The DNA of the CDR3 is TGTGCCAGCAGTGATTCACCACAGAGCTCCTACAATGAGCAGTTCTTC.

This clonotype was seen only a few times. The CDR3 loop is CASSPQGGGMSSYNEQFF. Written as DNA, the CDR3 is TGTGCCAGCTCACCTCAAGGAGGGGGGATGAGCTCCTACAATGAGCAGTTCTTC. V gene TRBV18 combines with J gene TRBJ2-1, with D perhaps assigned TRBD1 or TRBD2 (6 bases each). Germline V gene lookup returns CDR1 KGHSH and CDR2 LQKENI. This CDR3 spans 18 amino acids. V lost 3 bases and J 0 bases, leaving 18 bases between the germline ends. The variable domain in full, completed from reference TRBV18 and TRBJ2-1, reads NAGVMQNPRHLVRRRGQEARLRCSPMKGHSHVYWYRQLPEEGLKFMVYLQKENIIDESGMPKERFSAEFPKEGPSILRIQQVVRGDSAAYFCASSPQGGGMSSYNEQFFGPGTRLTVL.

The J gene is TRBJ2-4, the V gene TRBV12-3 or TRBV12-4, with a weak D call TRBD2 (6 bases). Trimming removed 6 bases at V and 3 bases at J, with 12 bases between. This CDR3 spans 14 amino acids. CDR3 DNA sequence: TGTGCCAGCAGCTCTGGAGGGCACAAAAACATTCAGTACTTC. Encoded protein: CASSSGGHKNIQYF.

The J gene is TRBJ1-5, the V gene TRBV27, with D perhaps TRBD1 (5 bases). With 5 bases removed from V and 2 bases from J, the gap between germline ends came to 13 bases. The CDR3 runs 15 residues. Germline V gene sequence: CDR1 MNHEY, CDR2 SMNVEV (reference sequence). CDR3 sequence reads: CASSPEGIGNQPQHF. CDR3 sequence (DNA): TGTGCCAGCAGTCCTGAGGGGATTGGCAATCAGCCCCAGCATTTT.

This clonotype has at least ten counts. V is TRBV18 and J is TRBJ2-7, with 7 bases identical to TRBD1. This CDR3 has 12 residues. Germline V lookup: CDR1 KGHSH, CDR2 LQKENI. V shed 4 bases and J 4 bases; nucleotides not matched to a gene: 1. CDR3 loop: CASSRDRYEQYF. The CDR3 nucleotides read TGTGCCAGCTCACGGGACAGATACGAGCAGTACTTC.

The table lists this clonotype with many counts. This sequence joins TRBV6-1 and TRBJ2-7; the D gene is possibly TRBD1 (5 bases). Looked up from germline, CDR1 is MNHNS and CDR2 is SASEGT. The V and J ends lost 5 bases and 3 bases respectively, with 11 bases between them. The CDR3 runs 13 residues. CDR3 loop: CASSRSRDYEQYF. DNA for the CDR3: TGTGCCAGCAGTCGCAGCAGGGACTACGAGCAGTACTTC.

This clonotype was seen at least ten times. The chain links TRBV12-3 or TRBV12-4 to TRBJ2-3, with D possibly being TRBD1 (7 bases). The CDR3 extends over 13 amino acids. Trimming stripped 11 bases from V and 6 bases from J, with 18 bases between. The CDR3 nucleotides read TGTGCCCTGCGGGACAGTAACTCCGATACGCAGTATTTT. Its translation is CALRDSNSDTQYF.

Turning to this clonotype: This likely came from a read error, as a far larger clone is one base away. Here the CDR3 omits its conserved ending phenylalanine or tryptophan, so a read error is the likely source. The rearrangement links TRBV27 to TRBJ1-1; TRBD1 is a possible D gene (6 bases). V dropped 4 bases and J dropped 5 bases, with 17 bases sitting between them. This CDR3 is built from 15 residues. CDR1 is MNHEY, CDR2 SMNVEV, per germline (reference sequence). Here the CDR3 DNA reads TGTGCCAGCAGTTCGAATAGCGGGGGGCGAACTGAAGCTTTCTCT. It is translated as CASSSNSGGRTEAFS.

The V gene is TRBV28, the J gene TRBJ2-3; 8 bases align to TRBD2. The CDR3 totals 16 residues. Germline CDR1 is MDHEN and CDR2 is SYDVKM. V lost 5 bases and J lost 6; bases outside the gene matches: 13. CDR3 nucleotides: TGTGCCAGCAGTCCCTCGGGAGCGGGAGAAAGGGATACGCAGTATTTT. Its protein product is CASSPSGAGERDTQYF.

A word on this clonotype: A read error is possible here, since a much larger clone lies one base away. This chain connects TRBV6-1 to TRBJ1-2; TRBD1 aligns across 9 bases. The V gene's germline CDR1 is MNHNS and CDR2 SASEGT. CDR3 length: 15 amino acids. CDR3 nucleotide sequence: TGTGCCGGCAGTCCCCCGGGACAGGGTAACTATGGCTACACCTTC. It is translated as CAGSPPGQGNYGYTF.

This clonotype was seen many times. The chain couples TRBV6-2 or TRBV6-3 to TRBJ1-2; D gene uncertain. Germline assignment: CDR1 MNHEY and CDR2 SVGEGT. This CDR3 is 13 amino acids long. Trimming left V 2 bases short and J 3 bases short, with 7 bases between. CDR3 protein: CASSYAADYGYTF. Here the CDR3 DNA reads TGTGCCAGCAGTTACGCGGCAGACTATGGCTACACCTTC.

There are many counts of this clonotype. The gene calls are TRBV12-3 or TRBV12-4 and TRBJ1-5; weak D call: TRBD1 (5 bases). Deletions cut 3 bases from V and 7 bases from J, with 16 bases between. The CDR3 consists of 15 residues. CDR3 in DNA: TGTGCCAGCAGTTTCGGACACCAGAATGGGCAGCCCCAGCATTTT. Translation gives CASSFGHQNGQPQHF.

This clonotype was found many times. This rearrangement joins TRBV3-1 to TRBJ2-3, with 10 positions matching TRBD2. There are 16 residues in the CDR3. Germline V gene lookup returns CDR1 LGHDT and CDR2 YNNKEL (reference sequence). With V trimmed by 0 bases and J by 11 bases, 11 bases remained unmatched. In nucleotides, the CDR3 is TGTGCCAGCAGCCAAGATTCAGGTACTAGCGGGGCCAAGCAGTATTTT. This codes for CASSQDSGTSGAKQYF.

At least ten counts were recorded for this clonotype. The chain combines TRBV11-2 with TRBJ2-7; D is ambiguous. The CDR3 is 11 residues long. Trimming cost V 2 bases and J 5 bases, with 4 bases left between them. Germline V gene sequence: CDR1 SGHAT, CDR2 FQNNGV. The CDR3 protein is CASSLTDEQYF. The CDR3 region has the DNA TGTGCCAGCAGCTTAACTGACGAGCAGTACTTC.

This clonotype was counted ten times or more. This chain connects TRBV11-3 to TRBJ1-1, with D perhaps TRBD1 (6 bases). The CDR3 runs 12 residues. The V gene lost 4 bases and the J gene lost 6 bases, with 9 bases spanning the gap. Germline V gives CDR1 SGHNT, CDR2 YENEEA. The CDR3 DNA is TGTGCCAGCAGCTACAGGGACGCTGAAGCTTTCTTT. Protein: CASSYRDAEAFF. Complete variable domain (other parts from reference TRBV11-3 and TRBJ1-1): EAGVVQSPRYKIIEKKQPVAFWCNPISGHNTLYWYLQNLGQGPELLIRYENEEAVDDSQLPKDRFSAERLKGVDSTLKIQPAELGDSAVYLCASSYRDAEAFFGQGTRLTVV.